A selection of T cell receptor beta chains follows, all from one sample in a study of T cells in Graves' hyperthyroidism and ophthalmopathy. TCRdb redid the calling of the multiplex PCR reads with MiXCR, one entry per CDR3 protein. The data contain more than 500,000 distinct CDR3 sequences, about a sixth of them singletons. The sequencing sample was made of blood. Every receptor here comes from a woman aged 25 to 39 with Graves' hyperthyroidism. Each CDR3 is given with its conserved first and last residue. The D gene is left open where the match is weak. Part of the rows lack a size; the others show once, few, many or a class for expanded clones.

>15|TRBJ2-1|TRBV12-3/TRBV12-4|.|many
TGTGCCAGCACCGACCCGGTGAAGTCCTACAATGAGCAGTTCTTC
CASTDPVKSYNEQFF
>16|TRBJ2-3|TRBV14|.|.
TGTGCCAGCAGCCAAATGGTGGGAGGCACTTCAGATACGCAGTATTTT
CASSQMVGGTSDTQYF
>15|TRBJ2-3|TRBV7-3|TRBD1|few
TGTGCCAGCAGCTTGACAGGGTCCCTCACAGATACGCAGTATTTT
CASSLTGSLTDTQYF
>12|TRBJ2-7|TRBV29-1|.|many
TGCAGCGCCACCGTGAGCTCCTACGAGCAGTACTTC
CSATVSSYEQYF
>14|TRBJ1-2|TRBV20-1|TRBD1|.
TGCAGTGCCACGACGGGGGACAGCGACTATGGCTACACCTTC
CSATTGDSDYGYTF
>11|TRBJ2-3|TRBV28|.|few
TGTGCCAGCAATTTAGGGGATACGCAGTATTTT
CASNLGDTQYF
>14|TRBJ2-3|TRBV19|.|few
TGTGCCAGTTGTCCTCTGGGTGCGGGGGATACGCAGTATTTT
CASCPLGAGDTQYF
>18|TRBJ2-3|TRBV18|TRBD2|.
TGTGCCAGCTCACCACTTCAGATTAGCGGGAGAGGTACAGATACGCAGTATTTT
CASSPLQISGRGTDTQYF
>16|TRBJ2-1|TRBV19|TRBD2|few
TGTGCCAGTAGTATCCCGGGACTAGCAGAGTACAATGAGCAGTTCTTC
CASSIPGLAEYNEQFF
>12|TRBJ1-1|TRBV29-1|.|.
TGCAGCGTTGAGGACAGTTCTACTGAAGCTTTCTTT
CSVEDSSTEAFF
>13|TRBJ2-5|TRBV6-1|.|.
TGTGCCACCAGTCCGCCGGACCAAGAGACCCAGTACTTC
CATSPPDQETQYF
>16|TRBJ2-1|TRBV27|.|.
TGTGCCAGCAGTCCCCGCCTGGGGAATACCTACAAGGAGCAGTTCTTC
CASSPRLGNTYKEQFF
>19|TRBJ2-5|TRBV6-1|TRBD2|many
TGTGCCAGCAGTTTAGACAGCCCGGGACTAGCGGGAGGAGGAGAGACCCAGTACTTC
CASSLDSPGLAGGGETQYF
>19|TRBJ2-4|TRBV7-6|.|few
TGTGCCAGCAGCTTCCATTGGGAGCACCTGTGGGAGCACAAAAACATTCAGTACTTC
CASSFHWEHLWEHKNIQYF
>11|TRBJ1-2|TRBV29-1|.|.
TGCAGCGTGGTGACAGTCTATGGCTACACCTTC
CSVVTVYGYTF